This T cell receptor (beta chain) appears in the sequencing data of a study of cytomegalovirus exposure and HLA in healthy donors. Study-wide results and limits: Reports showed the classifier diagnosing cytomegalovirus status with high specificity and sensitivity. In a later analysis, common viral pathogens appeared linked to several of the most significant clusters.

The PCR employed 60 Vbeta primers together with 13 Jbeta primers. Sequencing was performed with immunoSEQ multiplex PCR; in TCRdb, only in-frame clones are kept and a portion is missing. Here the sample spans about 200,000 clones, around 78% being singletons. Deletions cut 5 bases from V and 7 bases from J, with 17 bases between. Germline V gene sequence: CDR1 MGHDK, CDR2 SYGVNS. CDR3 length: 14 residues. Notes on this clone: Its target is not known.

The clonotype originates from a man aged 30 to 45 in good health and CMV-seronegative. The V call is TRBV25-1, the J call TRBJ2-5; unclear D gene. The specimen sequenced was PBMCs. The CDR3 region has the DNA TGTGCCAGCAGTCAAAGTGATTCTCGGGTGACCCAGTACTTC. Its translation is CASSQSDSRVTQYF.